This T cell receptor (beta chain) was identified in a study of cytotoxic CD8 clonotypes in ibrutinib-treated CLL. This table comes from immunoSEQ multiplex PCR, and its TCRdb copy is limited to in-frame clones, with some not included. The sample has some 300,000 clones, about 80% seen once. Points from the study as a whole: Clonality rose at ibrutinib response, held steady in sustained remission, and fell toward baseline at progression.

The CDR3 totals 15 residues. Germline V gene lookup returns CDR1 LNHDA and CDR2 SQIVND (reference sequence). V trimming: 5 bases; J trimming: 3 bases; junction bases outside the gene matches: 9. This clone was seen more than once but under ten times. Its antigen is not known. The source was PBMCs, collected before ibrutinib treatment. This clonotype originated in a human donor with chronic lymphocytic leukemia. V is TRBV19 and J is TRBJ2-7; the match to TRBD2 covers 8 bases. The CDR3 region has the DNA TGTGCCAGTAGTTCCGGGGGGGCGCAGATCTACGAGCAGTACTTC. Protein product: CASSSGGAQIYEQYF.